This entry concerns a single T cell receptor beta chain. What it binds is not known. The data are from a study of CD8 T cell repertoires and HIV-1 epitope variants. The overall study: Twenty-five autologous and known Gag and Nef epitope variant peptides each stimulated T cells separately. General study findings and limits: Of eight to ten antigen-specific beta clonotypes, about six appeared to cross-react with escape variants.

Libraries were prepared by immunoSEQ multiplex PCR; TCRdb keeps only in-frame clonotypes and omits some of them. The repertoire includes about 5,000 clones, roughly 70% of them detected once, and roughly 40% sits in the top ten. This clonotype was sampled from a male donor with HIV. Sequencing was performed on cultured CD8+ T cells derived from PBMCs.

In nucleotides, the CDR3 is TGTGCCAGCAGTTATGGACTAGCGGGCAATGAGCAGTTCTTC. Translated, it gives CASSYGLAGNEQFF. V and J are TRBV27 and TRBJ2-1; 11 bases line up with TRBD2. This CDR3 contains 14 residues. V trimming: 4 bases; J trimming: 6 bases; junction bases outside the gene matches: 2. Germline loops: CDR1 MNHEY, CDR2 SMNVEV (reference sequence).